These 30 T cell receptor beta chains were sequenced from one sample in a study of CD4 T cells in relation to SARS-CoV-2 and coronaviruses. The table came from immunoSEQ multiplex PCR; TCRdb's copy has only in-frame clones and leaves some out. The data show 35,000 to 45,000 clones, around 87% seen once. Sequencing was performed on memory CD4+ T cells from PBMCs. Every receptor here comes from an adult with COVID-19.

With regard to this clone: The junction departs from germline at one end; a sequencing error may be responsible. The CDR3 coding sequence is TGTGCTAGCAGCACAGCGGGACAGGGCACCGGGGAGCTGTTTTTT. Protein: CASSTAGQGTGELFF. The V and J genes are TRBV7-7 and TRBJ2-2, with 9 bases fitting TRBD1. CDR1 is SSHAT and CDR2 is FNYEAQ in the germline V gene (reference sequence). The CDR3 has 15 amino acids.

The V and J genes are TRBV5-1 and TRBJ1-2; D not certain. V lost 3 bases and J 5 bases, leaving 11 bases between the germline ends. CDR1 is SGHRS, CDR2 YFSETQ, per germline. The CDR3 spans 13 residues. This CDR3 reads CASSSAVAYGYTF. The CDR3 nucleotides are TGCGCCAGCAGCTCAGCAGTAGCGTATGGCTACACCTTC.

This chain joins TRBV5-4 and TRBJ1-1, with TRBD1 as a possible D gene (6 bases). This CDR3 region has 15 residues. V gave up 0 bases and J gave up 4 bases, with 13 bases separating them. Germline values: CDR1 SGHNT, CDR2 YYREEE (reference sequence). The chain's CDR3 is CASSLDRASFTEAFF. As DNA, the CDR3 is TGTGCCAGCAGCTTGGACAGGGCCTCCTTCACTGAAGCTTTCTTT.

CDR3 in DNA: TGTGCCAGTGATAGCACAGATACGCAGTATTTT. It codes for CASDSTDTQYF. The chain joins TRBV28 to TRBJ2-3; D is uncertain. The CDR3 is 11 amino acids. The germline V and J ends were trimmed by 9 bases and 0 bases, with 4 bases remaining between them. Germline CDR1 is MDHEN and CDR2 is SYDVKM.

J is TRBJ2-1 and V is TRBV5-4; 9 nucleotides line up with TRBD1. The junction had 5 bases not matched to a gene; V was cut back by 4 bases and J by 3 bases. There are 15 residues in the CDR3. Germline V lookup: CDR1 SGHNT, CDR2 YYREEE (reference sequence). The CDR3 nucleotides read TGTGCCAGCAGCCGAGACAGGGGGGGCTACAATGAGCAGTTCTTC. This codes for CASSRDRGGYNEQFF.

This sequence joins TRBV10-2 and TRBJ1-2; D unclear. There are 14 residues in the CDR3. Trimming cost V 2 bases and J 5 bases, with 12 bases left between them. Germline V gene data show CDR1 as WSHSY and CDR2 as SAAADI. The CDR3 nucleotides are TGCGCCAGCAGTGAGAGGGAAGTAGGGTATGGCTACACCTTC. Amino acids: CASSEREVGYGYTF.

The rearrangement links TRBV11-2 to TRBJ2-1; 9 bases are a match to TRBD1. The germline V gene encodes CDR1 SGHAT and CDR2 FQNNGV. This CDR3 has 14 residues. The J segment lost 9 bases and the V segment lost 1 base, leaving 4 bases of the junction unmatched. The CDR3 sequence is CASSLGTGVREQFF. In nucleotides, the CDR3 is TGTGCCAGCAGCTTAGGGACAGGGGTACGTGAGCAGTTCTTC.

The CDR3 sequence: CASSDNNYGYTF. The CDR3 bases are TGTGCCAGCAGCGACAATAACTATGGCTACACCTTC. J is TRBJ1-2 and V is TRBV5-6; D is unresolved. The CDR3 contains 12 residues. Trimming shortened V by 4 bases and J by 1 base, and 5 bases separated the two germline ends. Germline V gives CDR1 SGHDT, CDR2 YYEEEE.

Turning to this clone: The junction does not match germline at one end; this may be a read error. V usage is TRBV6-1 and J usage is TRBJ1-5, with 7 bases lining up with TRBD1. Germline CDR1 and CDR2: MNHNS and SASEGT. The CDR3 is 16 amino acids. CDR3 region: CASTEPGRGSYQPQHF. The DNA for the CDR3 is TGTGCCAGCACTGAACCTGGCAGGGGGAGCTATCAGCCCCAGCATTTT.

The rearrangement joins TRBV30 to TRBJ1-5; no firm D call. The CDR3 spans 12 residues. CDR1 is GTSNPN and CDR2 is SVGIG in the germline V gene (reference sequence). Trimming removed 0 bases from V and 4 bases from J, with 4 bases in between. The DNA of the CDR3 is TGTGCCTGGAGTGTGGAGAATCAGCCCCAGCATTTT. Protein product: CAWSVENQPQHF.

J is TRBJ1-2 and V is TRBV24-1; TRBD1 matches at 7 bases. The junction had 7 bases not matched to a gene; V was cut back by 2 bases and J by 2 bases. Germline lookup yields CDR1 KGHDR and CDR2 SFDVKD. The CDR3 consists of 16 residues. The CDR3 sequence is CATSDWAGGMNYGYTF. CDR3 nucleotide sequence: TGTGCCACCAGTGATTGGGCAGGGGGAATGAACTATGGCTACACCTTC.

The genes are TRBV6-5 and TRBJ1-6; 8 bases agree with TRBD1. The length of the CDR3 is 14 residues. The V segment lost 4 bases and the J segment 10 bases; nucleotides outside the gene matches: 6. Germline V gives CDR1 MNHEY, CDR2 SVGAGI. This chain's CDR3 is CASSWDRLNSPLHF. CDR3 sequence (DNA): TGTGCCAGCAGTTGGGACAGGCTCAACTCACCCCTCCACTTT.

The genes are TRBV11-2 and TRBJ2-5, with 11 bases matching TRBD2. With V trimmed by 1 base and J by 0 bases, 4 bases remained unmatched. This CDR3 has 17 residues. The germline V gene encodes CDR1 SGHAT and CDR2 FQNNGV. As DNA, the CDR3 is TGTGCCAGCAGCTTAGCGCTAGCGGGGGGTTACCAAGAGACCCAGTACTTC. Translated, it gives CASSLALAGGYQETQYF.

The genes are TRBV20-1 and TRBJ2-7; D ambiguous. The CDR3 covers 12 residues. V lost 3 bases to trimming and J lost 2 bases, with 8 bases between them. In germline, CDR1 is DFQATT, CDR2 SNEGSKA (reference sequence). CDR3 nucleotides: TGCAGTGCTAGTTTAGAGACCTACGAGCAGTACTTC. Protein: CSASLETYEQYF.

The chain links TRBV5-4 to TRBJ1-4; 7 bases are shared with TRBD1. The V and J ends lost 1 base and 8 bases, in that order; junction bases with no gene match: 14. The length of the CDR3 is 17 residues. The germline CDR1 and CDR2 sequences are SGHNT and YYREEE (reference sequence). Written as DNA, the CDR3 is TGTGCCAGCAGCTTGAGGGGGCAGGGGCGAGGGGGAGAAAAACTGTTTTTT. It is translated as CASSLRGQGRGGEKLFF.

The chain is built from TRBV5-8 and TRBJ1-6; possibly TRBD1 for D (6 bases). V gave up 4 bases and J gave up 6 bases, with 11 bases separating them. Germline V gene data show CDR1 as SGHTS and CDR2 as YDEGEE. This CDR3 spans 14 amino acids. CDR3 in amino acids: CASSRRTVNSPLHF. CDR3 coding DNA: TGTGCCAGCAGCCGCAGGACAGTTAATTCACCCCTCCACTTT.

This rearrangement joins TRBV10-3 to TRBJ2-1; 8 bases are a match to TRBD2. The CDR3 has 17 amino acids. Per germline, CDR1 ENHRY and CDR2 SYGVKD. The V and J ends lost 8 bases and 4 bases, in that order; junction bases with no gene match: 16. For the CDR3, the DNA is TGTGCCATCGGTAGAGCCGCCCTTAGCGGGGTTTACAATGAGCAGTTCTTC. Translated, it gives CAIGRAALSGVYNEQFF.

V usage is TRBV18 and J usage is TRBJ1-1, with 8 bases that match TRBD1. The CDR3 loop spans 14 amino acids. The trim removed 4 bases at V and 2 bases at J, leaving 3 bases unmatched. Germline assignment: CDR1 KGHSH and CDR2 LQKENI. The CDR3, as DNA: TGTGCCAGCTCACTCGGACAGGGCAACACTGAAGCTTTCTTT. Amino acid sequence: CASSLGQGNTEAFF.

The chain uses TRBV18 and TRBJ1-1; D unclear. V lost 0 bases and J lost 10, with 12 bases in between. The CDR3 loop spans 13 amino acids. CDR1 is KGHSH and CDR2 is LQKENI in the germline V gene. The CDR3 spells CASSPPTRESAFF. As DNA, the CDR3 is TGTGCCAGCTCACCACCAACCCGGGAGTCAGCTTTCTTT.

This sequence joins TRBV24-1 and TRBJ2-5; 7 nucleotides match TRBD1. The V segment lost 4 bases and the J segment 2 bases; nucleotides outside the gene matches: 9. The CDR3 sequence is 16 residues long. CDR1 is KGHDR and CDR2 is SFDVKD in the germline V gene. CDR3 nucleotides: TGTGCCACCAGTGACCCAACGACAGGGCGGCAAGAGACCCAGTACTTC. It encodes CATSDPTTGRQETQYF.

The rearrangement joins TRBV7-2 to TRBJ2-2; D not certain. From germline, CDR1 is SGHTA and CDR2 FQGNSA. The CDR3 length is 15 residues. Trimming removed 5 bases at V and 0 bases at J, with 10 bases between. The CDR3 region has the DNA TGTGCCAGCAGCACCGAGTTGACGAACACCGGGGAGCTGTTTTTT. This translates into CASSTELTNTGELFF.

The rearrangement joins TRBV18 to TRBJ2-2; maybe TRBD2 (6 bases). Deletions cut 3 bases from V and 7 bases from J, with 12 bases between. Germline-derived CDR1 and CDR2 are KGHSH and LQKENI. This CDR3 has 14 amino acids. CDR3 residues: CASSPSTGGGELFF. The CDR3 DNA is TGTGCCAGCTCACCGTCCACCGGGGGCGGGGAGCTGTTTTTT.

The V call is TRBV27, the J call TRBJ2-3; 9 nucleotides align to TRBD1. Germline V CDR1 and CDR2: MNHEY, SMNVEV (reference sequence). V gave up 11 bases and J gave up 4 bases; unmatched junction bases: 7. The length of the CDR3 is 13 residues. The DNA of the CDR3 is TGTGCCCACGGACAGGGGACCCCAGATACGCAGTATTTT. Translation: CAHGQGTPDTQYF.

The chain is built from TRBV29-1 and TRBJ2-4; D unclear. V shed 3 bases and J shed 0 bases, with 9 bases lying between them. Germline V gene lookup returns CDR1 SQVTM and CDR2 ANQGSEA. The CDR3 sequence is 14 residues long. DNA of the CDR3: TGCAGCGTTGAGGATTCGGTAGCCAAAAACATTCAGTACTTC. Protein sequence: CSVEDSVAKNIQYF. Combining the CDR3 with reference TRBV29-1 and TRBJ2-4 gives the whole variable domain SAVISQKPSRDICQRGTSLTIQCQVDSQVTMMFWYRQQPGQSLTLIATANQGSEATYESGFVIDKFPISRPNLTFSTLTVSNMSPEDSSIYLCSVEDSVAKNIQYFGAGTRLSVL.

This chain links TRBV18 with TRBJ2-1, with D possibly being TRBD2 (6 bases). CDR3 length equals 16 residues. Trimming stripped 8 bases from V and 3 bases from J, with 20 bases between. The germline V gene encodes CDR1 KGHSH and CDR2 LQKENI. CDR3 sequence: CASGPVLAGFYNEQFF. CDR3 bases: TGTGCCAGCGGACCCGTCCTCGCGGGGTTCTACAATGAGCAGTTCTTC.

The V gene is TRBV5-5, the J gene TRBJ2-7, with 7 bases that match TRBD2. In germline, CDR1 is SGHKS, CDR2 YYEKEE (reference sequence). CDR3 length: 15 amino acids. Trimming at V came to 3 bases and at J to 4 bases, leaving 10 bases not matched to a gene. The CDR3 DNA reads TGTGCCAGCAGCTACCTCCTGGGGGGAGGGTACGAGCAGTACTTC. It codes for CASSYLLGGGYEQYF.

The chain couples TRBV19 to TRBJ1-5, with D tentatively TRBD1 (6 bases). This CDR3 region has 14 residues. CDR1 and CDR2 from the germline V gene are LNHDA and SQIVND (reference sequence). V lost 3 bases, J lost 1 base, and 7 bases lay in between. Here the CDR3 DNA reads TGTGCCAGTAGTATGGGGGGCAGCAATCAGCCCCAGCATTTT. Residues: CASSMGGSNQPQHF. Full variable domain (outside the CDR3, taken from reference TRBV19 and TRBJ1-5): DGGITQSPKYLFRKEGQNVTLSCEQNLNHDAMYWYRQDPGQGLRLIYYSQIVNDFQKGDIAEGYSVSREKKESFPLTVTSAQKNPTAFYLCASSMGGSNQPQHFGDGTRLSIL.

This chain joins TRBV7-8 and TRBJ2-1, with D possibly TRBD2 on 6 matching bases. From germline, CDR1 is SGHVS and CDR2 FQNEAQ. Trimming removed 5 bases from V and 4 bases from J, with 18 bases in between. The CDR3 runs to 16 residues. The CDR3 loop reads CASSIKGRGYYNEQFF. In DNA form, the CDR3 reads TGTGCCAGCAGCATCAAGGGGCGGGGATATTACAATGAGCAGTTCTTC.

This rearrangement joins TRBV28 to TRBJ2-3; 12 nucleotides line up with TRBD1. From germline, CDR1 is MDHEN and CDR2 SYDVKM. Germline trimming cut 2 bases from V and 4 bases from J; bases unmatched to any gene: 7. The CDR3 consists of 17 residues. CDR3 region: CASSLPPGQGAADTQYF. The CDR3 DNA is TGTGCCAGCAGTTTACCCCCGGGACAGGGGGCGGCAGATACGCAGTATTTT.

V gene TRBV18 combines with J gene TRBJ2-5; D possibly corresponds to TRBD1 (5 bases). The CDR3 spans 14 residues. Germline lookup yields CDR1 KGHSH and CDR2 LQKENI. The V end lost 0 bases, the J end lost 4 bases, and 9 bases lay between the germline ends. The CDR3: CASSPPGDRETQYF. The CDR3 coding sequence is TGTGCCAGCTCACCACCGGGCGACAGAGAGACCCAGTACTTC.